These 27 T cell receptor beta chains were sequenced from one sample in a study of identical twins. Each CDR3 protein is one row after TCRdb ran MiXCR on the 5' RACE reads. The sample includes 100,000 or so distinct CDR3 sequences, 4.5% to 6.5% of them seen just once. Material: memory T cells sorted from blood. The receptors originated from a woman in her forties or fifties in good health.

This clonotype turned up a few times. V usage is TRBV15 and J usage is TRBJ1-6; D is perhaps TRBD1 (6 bases). This CDR3 region has 16 residues. V gave up 2 bases and J gave up 7 bases, with 15 bases separating them. Germline V CDR1 and CDR2: LNHNV, YYDKDF (reference sequence). The CDR3 region has the DNA TGTGCCACCAGCAGAAGACAGGTAGGAGGGAATTCACCCCTCCACTTT. It translates to CATSRRQVGGNSPLHF.

This clonotype was recorded many times. V is TRBV20-1 and J is TRBJ1-5; D ambiguous. CDR3 length: 14 residues. Deletions cut 2 bases from V and 3 bases from J, with 11 bases between. Per germline, CDR1 DFQATT and CDR2 SNEGSKA (reference sequence). The CDR3 protein is CSARSHSPNQPQHF. The CDR3 bases are TGCAGTGCTAGATCCCACTCCCCCAATCAGCCCCAGCATTTT.

This clonotype was counted at least ten times. The chain uses TRBV5-5 and TRBJ1-1, with D tentatively TRBD1 (5 bases). V was trimmed by 0 bases and J by 6 bases, leaving 15 bases between them. This CDR3 spans 15 amino acids. From germline, CDR1 is SGHKS and CDR2 YYEKEE (reference sequence). The CDR3, as DNA: TGTGCCAGCAGCTTGGGGGGGACGAGCGGGGCTGAAGCTTTCTTT. The encoded protein is CASSLGGTSGAEAFF. Full variable domain (missing parts from reference TRBV5-5 and TRBJ1-1): DAGVTQSPTHLIKTRGQQVTLRCSPISGHKSVSWYQQVLGQGPQFIFQYYEKEERGRGNFPDRFSARQFPNYSSELNVNALLLGDSALYLCASSLGGTSGAEAFFGQGTRLTVV.

This clonotype was detected ten times or more. The chain couples TRBV12-3 or TRBV12-4 to TRBJ2-5; weak D call: TRBD2 (5 bases). Trimming took 3 bases from V and 5 from J, leaving 16 bases between them. CDR3 length equals 15 residues. The CDR3 reads CASSLVSGTSETQYF. The CDR3, as DNA: TGTGCCAGCAGTTTGGTATCGGGAACTTCCGAGACCCAGTACTTC.

In this sample, this clonotype turned up many times. This rearrangement joins TRBV5-6 to TRBJ2-7, with TRBD1 matching 9 bases. Germline loops: CDR1 SGHDT, CDR2 YYEEEE. V lost 0 bases to trimming and J lost 5 bases; unmatched junction nucleotides: 6. The CDR3 spans 15 residues. As DNA, the CDR3 is TGTGCCAGCAGCTTGGCCGGGACAGGGAGCCACGAGCAGTACTTC. Residues: CASSLAGTGSHEQYF. Full variable domain (remainder filled in from reference TRBV5-6 and TRBJ2-7): DAGVTQSPTHLIKTRGQQVTLRCSPKSGHDTVSWYQQALGQGPQFIFQYYEEEERQRGNFPDRFSGHQFPNYSSELNVNALLLGDSALYLCASSLAGTGSHEQYFGPGTRLTVT.

This clonotype was detected many times. The rearrangement uses TRBV2 and TRBJ2-1, with 9 positions matching TRBD2. Germline V CDR1 and CDR2: SNHLY, FYNNEI. J gave up 12 bases and V 6 bases, and 3 bases lay outside the gene matches. The CDR3 is 11 residues long. The CDR3 sequence is CASRGLARQFF. CDR3 DNA: TGTGCCAGCAGGGGACTAGCTCGGCAGTTCTTC.

This clonotype was counted at least ten times. The chain employs TRBV7-9 and TRBJ1-2; weak D call: TRBD1 (6 bases). Germline V gives CDR1 SEHNR, CDR2 FQNEAQ (reference sequence). This CDR3 region has 15 residues. V lost 0 bases to trimming and J lost 6 bases, with 14 bases between them. This CDR3 is CASSLATGFYDGYTF. The CDR3 DNA sequence: TGTGCCAGCAGCTTAGCTACAGGGTTTTATGATGGCTACACCTTC.

This clonotype was counted many times. The V and J genes are TRBV5-1 and TRBJ2-1; possibly TRBD1 for D (6 bases). Germline V gene sequence: CDR1 SGHRS, CDR2 YFSETQ. V was cut by 4 bases and J by 8 bases, with 10 bases left in between. This CDR3 contains 12 residues. In DNA form, the CDR3 reads TGCGCCAGCAGCGTACAGGGCGATGAGCAGTTCTTC. Protein product: CASSVQGDEQFF.

This clonotype was seen ten or more times. The chain is built from TRBV7-8 and TRBJ2-7; D uncertain. V was pared by 5 bases and J by 4 bases, with 18 bases between. The CDR3 has 15 amino acids. Germline V CDR1 and CDR2: SGHVS, FQNEAQ. CDR3 coding DNA: TGTGCCAGCAGCCCTCTGGAGTCCTTAGGGTACGAGCAGTACTTC. Translated: CASSPLESLGYEQYF. The whole variable domain, filled in from reference TRBV7-8 and TRBJ2-7, reads GAGVSQSPRYKVAKRGQDVALRCDPISGHVSLFWYQQALGQGPEFLTYFQNEAQLDKSGLPSDRFFAERPEGSVSTLKIQRTQQEDSAVYLCASSPLESLGYEQYFGPGTRLTVT.

This clonotype was observed at least ten times. V usage is TRBV20-1 and J usage is TRBJ2-3; possibly TRBD2 for D (6 bases). V dropped 2 bases and J dropped 8 bases, with 20 bases sitting between them. The germline gives CDR1 DFQATT, CDR2 SNEGSKA (reference sequence). CDR3 length: 15 residues. The CDR3 nucleotides are TGCAGTGCTAGAAATCGACGGGAGCACGAACTTACGCAGTATTTT. Translated: CSARNRREHELTQYF.

This clonotype was seen repeatedly, ten times or more. The chain combines TRBV11-1 with TRBJ2-7, with 9 nucleotides matching TRBD1. The CDR3 is made up of 16 amino acids. Germline V CDR1 and CDR2: SGHAT, FQDESV (reference sequence). The junction had 10 bases not matched to a gene; V was cut back by 1 base and J by 6 bases. The chain's CDR3 is CASSLGTPGTGTEQYF. CDR3 bases: TGTGCCAGCAGCTTAGGAACCCCCGGGACAGGGACCGAGCAGTACTTC.

The chain is built from TRBV19 and TRBJ1-4; D call uncertain. V lost 3 bases and J 8 bases, leaving 10 bases between the germline ends. The CDR3 sequence is 13 residues long. CDR1 and CDR2 (germline): LNHDA, SQIVND (reference sequence). CDR3 DNA: TGTGCCAGTAGTATGGAACGAAGGGAAAAACTGTTTTTT. Its protein is CASSMERREKLFF.

This clonotype was detected many times. The rearrangement joins TRBV9 to TRBJ2-1; 7 nucleotides line up with TRBD2. Germline CDR1 and CDR2: SGDLS and YYNGEE. V was pared by 3 bases and J by 0 bases, with 3 bases of the junction left unmatched. This CDR3 spans 15 amino acids. CDR3 in amino acids: CASSGTGGSYNEQFF. The CDR3 region has the DNA TGTGCCAGCAGCGGAACGGGGGGCTCCTACAATGAGCAGTTCTTC.

The sample holds a few counts of this clonotype. The V gene is TRBV4-2, the J gene TRBJ2-1, with TRBD2 identical over 10 bases. Germline lookup yields CDR1 LGHNA and CDR2 YNFKEQ. J gave up 3 bases and V 1 base, and 9 bases lay outside the gene matches. CDR3 length: 18 residues. CDR3 in DNA: TGTGCCAGCAGCCAAGGGACAGCGGGAGGGCCATTCTACAATGAGCAGTTCTTC. Translation gives CASSQGTAGGPFYNEQFF.

In this sample, this clonotype turned up many times. The rearrangement links TRBV20-1 to TRBJ2-1, with 8 bases aligning to TRBD2. Germline CDR1 and CDR2: DFQATT and SNEGSKA (reference sequence). V shed 7 bases and J 7 bases; nucleotides not matched to a gene: 6. The CDR3 runs to 12 residues. In nucleotides, the CDR3 is TGCAGTGGAGCGGGAGAGGTAAATGAGCAGTTCTTC. This sequence encodes CSGAGEVNEQFF.

This clonotype appeared many times. V is TRBV11-2 and J is TRBJ1-2, with unresolved D. Germline V gives CDR1 SGHAT, CDR2 FQNNGV. Between the trimmed V and J ends, which lost 4 bases and 0 bases, there was a span of 12 bases. The CDR3 length is 15 residues. The chain's CDR3 is CASSSPWGANYGYTF. CDR3 nucleotides: TGTGCCAGCAGCTCCCCGTGGGGAGCTAACTATGGCTACACCTTC.

This clonotype was observed a few times. The chain has TRBV15 and TRBJ2-3, with 7 bases lining up with TRBD2. The ends lost 0 bases at V and 6 bases at J; junction bases unmatched: 12. The CDR3 is 17 residues long. Per germline, CDR1 LNHNV and CDR2 YYDKDF (reference sequence). The CDR3 sequence: CATSRDLVGRGGDTQYF. DNA for the CDR3: TGTGCCACCAGCAGAGATTTGGTCGGGCGGGGAGGGGATACGCAGTATTTT. Supplemented by reference TRBV15 and TRBJ2-3, the full variable domain reads DAMVIQNPRYQVTQFGKPVTLSCSQTLNHNVMYWYQQKSSQAPKLLFHYYDKDFNNEADTPDNFQSRRPNTSFCFLDIRSPGLGDTAMYLCATSRDLVGRGGDTQYFGPGTRLTVL.

The table lists this clonotype with many counts. The chain carries TRBV5-6 and TRBJ2-4; D unclear. Trimming stripped 0 bases from V and 9 bases from J, with 10 bases between. Looked up from germline, CDR1 is SGHDT and CDR2 is YYEEEE. The CDR3 sequence is 13 residues long. This CDR3 is CASSLDLAGIQYF. In DNA form, the CDR3 reads TGTGCCAGCAGCTTGGACCTGGCCGGCATTCAGTACTTC. Based on the CDR3 plus reference TRBV5-6 and TRBJ2-4, the full variable domain is DAGVTQSPTHLIKTRGQQVTLRCSPKSGHDTVSWYQQALGQGPQFIFQYYEEEERQRGNFPDRFSGHQFPNYSSELNVNALLLGDSALYLCASSLDLAGIQYFGAGTRLSVL.

This clonotype has ten or more counts. This chain links TRBV12-3 or TRBV12-4 with TRBJ2-2; D call uncertain. Trimming pared 3 bases from V and 6 bases from J, leaving 5 bases between. The CDR3 length is 12 residues. CDR3 coding DNA: TGTGCCAGCAGTTTCGGCCCCGGGGAGCTGTTTTTT. Its translation: CASSFGPGELFF.

This clonotype was recorded at least ten times. The V call is TRBV12-3 or TRBV12-4, the J call TRBJ2-1; perhaps D is TRBD1 or TRBD2 (6 bases each). This CDR3 has 13 amino acids. The germline V and J ends were trimmed by 6 bases and 7 bases, with 13 bases remaining between them. The CDR3 coding sequence is TGTGCCAGCAGCTGGGGGGCACGGAATGAGCAGTTCTTC. It is translated as CASSWGARNEQFF.

This clonotype was picked up many times. V and J are TRBV12-3 or TRBV12-4 and TRBJ1-2, with D unclear. CDR3 length equals 13 residues. Trimming removed 5 bases at V and 1 base at J, with 8 bases between. The CDR3, as DNA: TGTGCCAGCAGTGACCCCAATAACTATGGCTACACCTTC. Amino acid sequence: CASSDPNNYGYTF.

DNA for the CDR3: TGTGCCAGCAGCCTACAGTTGAACACTGAAGCTTTCTTT. This sequence encodes CASSLQLNTEAFF. The V gene is TRBV16, the J gene TRBJ1-1; no reliable D call. The CDR3 is 13 residues long. Germline V CDR1 and CDR2: KGHSY, FQNENV. Trimming stripped 4 bases from V and 0 bases from J, with 6 bases between. Drawing the rest from reference TRBV16 and TRBJ1-1, the complete variable domain is GEEVAQTPKHLVRGEGQKAKLYCAPIKGHSYVFWYQQVLKNEFKFLISFQNENVFDETGMPKERFSAKCLPNSPCSLEIQATKLEDSAVYFCASSLQLNTEAFFGQGTRLTVV.

This clonotype was seen at least ten times. The J gene is TRBJ2-3, the V gene TRBV11-2; TRBD1 matches at 8 bases. The V gene's germline CDR1 is SGHAT and CDR2 FQNNGV. The V gene end was trimmed by 4 bases and the J gene end by 3 bases; junction bases not matched to a gene: 3. This CDR3 is built from 14 residues. Here the CDR3 reads CASSSWTGTDTQYF. As DNA, the CDR3 is TGTGCCAGCAGCTCATGGACAGGGACAGATACGCAGTATTTT.

This clonotype has a count of ten or more. The genes are TRBV6-5 and TRBJ2-5; D is possibly TRBD1 or TRBD2 (5 bases each). This CDR3 contains 15 residues. Germline-derived CDR1 and CDR2 are MNHEY and SVGAGI. With 2 bases removed from V and 2 bases from J, the gap between germline ends came to 12 bases. CDR3 nucleotide sequence: TGTGCCAGCAGTTACACCGGGACCACACAAGAGACCCAGTACTTC. Translation: CASSYTGTTQETQYF.

This clonotype appeared many times. This chain joins TRBV4-1 and TRBJ1-2; 8 nucleotides align to TRBD1. The CDR3 is 14 amino acids. J gave up 10 bases and V 4 bases, and 11 bases lay outside the gene matches. Germline loops: CDR1 MGHRA, CDR2 YSYEKL. This CDR3 is CASSLSTGTGLYTF. CDR3 sequence (DNA): TGCGCCAGCAGCCTATCTACCGGGACAGGCCTCTACACCTTC.

This clonotype was seen many times. This rearrangement joins TRBV20-1 to TRBJ2-2; D may match TRBD1 or TRBD2 (6 bases each). Trimming removed 3 bases at V and 7 bases at J, with 15 bases between. Germline V gene lookup returns CDR1 DFQATT and CDR2 SNEGSKA (reference sequence). The CDR3 is made up of 14 amino acids. In nucleotides, the CDR3 is TGCAGTGCTAGTGAGGGGGGAGCGGGCGGGGAGCTGTTTTTT. Its translation is CSASEGGAGGELFF.

The gene calls are TRBV19 and TRBJ2-3, with D hard to call. Between the trimmed V and J ends, which lost 6 bases and 2 bases, there was a span of 9 bases. The CDR3 is 13 amino acids. Germline-derived CDR1 and CDR2 are LNHDA and SQIVND (reference sequence). CDR3 residues: CASSRRNTDTQYF. As DNA, the CDR3 is TGTGCCAGTAGCCGGCGGAACACAGATACGCAGTATTTT.